This T cell receptor beta chain was captured in a study of T-cell memory formation after mild COVID-19 (dated by TCRdb to the early 2020s). For context, the study as a whole: TCR sequence clusters from the two donors were found to be largely donor specific. The cohort comprised two young, previously healthy adult volunteers, one female and one male. In a couple of donors, T-cell clones that expanded and contracted after mild COVID-19 were tracked by sequencing TCRalpha and TCRbeta repertoires over time. Study-level results and caveats: Contracting CD4+ clones were found mainly in CM and EM memory subsets, while CD8+ clones were enriched in EMRA. Some responding clones were detected in pre-infection memory, suggesting pre-existing cross-reactive memory T cells joined the SARS-CoV-2 response. From day 15 to 85, contracting clones showed balanced CD4/CD8 phenotypes, whereas a second wave of clones that expanded from day 15 to 37 leaned towards CD4+. The study included only a couple of mild cases, and larger cohorts that include severe cases with pre-infection samples were judged to be necessary. SARS-CoV-2 specificity was not confirmed for the second-wave clones peaking on day 37.

The data were produced on an Illumina NovaSeq 6000. cDNA libraries for TCRalpha and TCRbeta were prepared by 5'RACE using constant-segment primers, with sample barcodes and unique molecular identifiers added. RNA was extracted from every sample with Trizol reagent. Amplification of the libraries took two PCR steps, and the second step added a second sample barcode plus Illumina TruSeq adapters. Sequencing of the libraries was done on an Illumina NovaSeq, producing 2 x 150 bp paired-end reads. The authors' pipeline ran thus. Reads were demultiplexed and collapsed into UMI-guided consensus sequences with migec v1.2.7. With mixcr v2.1.11, UMI consensuses were aligned to TRA and TRB V and J templates and assembled into clonotypes. A clonotype was counted as expanded or contracted only if both edgeR and NoisET called the change significant, with noise models trained on biological replicates. For edgeR calls, a false discovery rate-adjusted p below 0.01 and a log2 fold-change threshold of 1 were applied. As an exploratory analysis of dynamics, max-normalized trajectories of the 1000 most abundant clonotypes were examined with PCA combined with hierarchical clustering. The CD4 or CD8 phenotype of responding clones was assigned using the separately sequenced CD4+ and CD8+ repertoires. TCRdb trimmed public reads at Q25 via fastp, called clones via MiXCR and kept in-frame beta chains. Under each unique CDR3 protein, matching rows form one entry showing the most common genes and DNA. What appears here as the V and J calls and clone size reflects TCRdb's work, not the paper's. The sample table contains around 130,000 distinct CDR3 sequences; only one count was recorded for roughly 6% of them. The ten top clones hold approximately 2.1% of the sample.

Ficoll-Paque density gradient centrifugation was used to isolate PBMCs. This clonotype was detected many times. Its specific antigen is unknown. The input lacks base qualities; no much larger clone sits a single base away. V loses 6 bases, J loses 4 bases, and the germline ends lie 12 bases apart. From its cysteine to its phenylalanine, the CDR3 spans 14 amino acids. This entry keeps only the CDR3 DNA: 42 bases, framed from base 1. Based on the germline V gene, the CDR1 and CDR2 sequences are SGHVS and FNYEAQ. The specimen was PBMCs or a T cell subset sorted from them (not recorded which). The rearrangement joined TRBV7-6 to TRBJ2-2; the D segment may tentatively be TRBD1 or TRBD2, each giving 5 matched bases. The TCR originated in an adult woman who had mild COVID-19 (a few samples of this study predate the infection). The sample titles of this study are shuffled in the database, so cell type and time point are left out; the donor was told from shared clones. The nucleotide sequence is given as TGTGCCAGCAGGCAGGGACGTGGCACCGGGGAGCTGTTTTTT. The translation is CASRQGRGTGELFF. Reference TRBV7-6 and TRBJ2-2 genes cover what lies past the CDR3, so the full variable domain is GAGVSQSPRYKVTKRGQDVALRCDPISGHVSLYWYRQALGQGPEFLTYFNYEAQQDKSGLPNDRFSAERPEGSISTLTIQRTEQRDSAMYRCASRQGRGTGELFFGEGSRLTVL.